What follows describes a single TCR beta chain. Its antigen is undetermined. The CDR3 has 15 amino acids. After removal of 4 bases from V and 5 bases from J, the junction contained 9 bases not matched to a gene. Germline lookup yields CDR1 MGHRA and CDR2 YSYEKL. This table comes from immunoSEQ multiplex PCR, and its TCRdb copy is limited to in-frame clones, with some not included. This sample carries tens of thousands of clones, around 94% of them seen once, and the ten largest clones take approximately 17%. This specimen belongs to a study of human versus mouse CDR3 diversity and MHC coevolution. Study-wide results and caveats: iCHAO1 estimated the human TCR beta repertoire at 1.5 million to 2 million clonotypes.

Specimen: naive CD4+ T cells from blood. This sample's subset: CD45RO-negative CD62L-positive naive CD4 T cells. The sequence derives from a person aged 55 to 69 in good health. This chain uses TRBV4-1 with TRBJ2-5; 8 bases fit TRBD2. Here the CDR3 reads CASSLSSGSGETQYF. The CDR3, as DNA: TGCGCCAGCAGCCTCTCCAGCGGGAGTGGGGAGACCCAGTACTTC.